Here is one TCR beta chain with its context. The sample originates from a study of T cell changes during pregnancy in multiple sclerosis. Trimming shortened V by 2 bases and J by 3 bases, and 8 bases separated the two germline ends. CDR3 size: 13 residues. Germline lookup yields CDR1 SEHNR and CDR2 FQNEAQ (reference sequence). The method was immunoSEQ multiplex PCR; TCRdb's version includes in-frame clones alone and lacks a portion of them. The profile shows 50,000 to 70,000 clones, 91% of them singletons. The receptor's source is a female donor in good health, enrolled as a control in a pregnancy study. Sample: peripheral blood, taken in the third trimester of pregnancy. The V call is TRBV7-9, the J call TRBJ2-7; D call uncertain. As DNA, the CDR3 is TGTGCCAGCAGCTTATTAACAGACTACGAGCAGTACTTC. Its translation is CASSLLTDYEQYF.